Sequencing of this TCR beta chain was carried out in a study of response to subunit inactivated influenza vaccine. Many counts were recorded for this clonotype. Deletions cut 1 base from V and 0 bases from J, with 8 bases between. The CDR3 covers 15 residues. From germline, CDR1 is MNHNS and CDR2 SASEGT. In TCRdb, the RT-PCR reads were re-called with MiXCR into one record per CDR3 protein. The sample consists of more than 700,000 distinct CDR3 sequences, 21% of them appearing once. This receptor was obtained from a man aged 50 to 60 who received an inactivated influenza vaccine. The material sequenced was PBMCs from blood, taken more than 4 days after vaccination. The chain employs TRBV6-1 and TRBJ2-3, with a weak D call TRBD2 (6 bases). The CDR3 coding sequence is TGTGCCAGCAGTGAAGTAACTAGCAGCACAGATACGCAGTATTTT. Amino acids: CASSEVTSSTDTQYF.